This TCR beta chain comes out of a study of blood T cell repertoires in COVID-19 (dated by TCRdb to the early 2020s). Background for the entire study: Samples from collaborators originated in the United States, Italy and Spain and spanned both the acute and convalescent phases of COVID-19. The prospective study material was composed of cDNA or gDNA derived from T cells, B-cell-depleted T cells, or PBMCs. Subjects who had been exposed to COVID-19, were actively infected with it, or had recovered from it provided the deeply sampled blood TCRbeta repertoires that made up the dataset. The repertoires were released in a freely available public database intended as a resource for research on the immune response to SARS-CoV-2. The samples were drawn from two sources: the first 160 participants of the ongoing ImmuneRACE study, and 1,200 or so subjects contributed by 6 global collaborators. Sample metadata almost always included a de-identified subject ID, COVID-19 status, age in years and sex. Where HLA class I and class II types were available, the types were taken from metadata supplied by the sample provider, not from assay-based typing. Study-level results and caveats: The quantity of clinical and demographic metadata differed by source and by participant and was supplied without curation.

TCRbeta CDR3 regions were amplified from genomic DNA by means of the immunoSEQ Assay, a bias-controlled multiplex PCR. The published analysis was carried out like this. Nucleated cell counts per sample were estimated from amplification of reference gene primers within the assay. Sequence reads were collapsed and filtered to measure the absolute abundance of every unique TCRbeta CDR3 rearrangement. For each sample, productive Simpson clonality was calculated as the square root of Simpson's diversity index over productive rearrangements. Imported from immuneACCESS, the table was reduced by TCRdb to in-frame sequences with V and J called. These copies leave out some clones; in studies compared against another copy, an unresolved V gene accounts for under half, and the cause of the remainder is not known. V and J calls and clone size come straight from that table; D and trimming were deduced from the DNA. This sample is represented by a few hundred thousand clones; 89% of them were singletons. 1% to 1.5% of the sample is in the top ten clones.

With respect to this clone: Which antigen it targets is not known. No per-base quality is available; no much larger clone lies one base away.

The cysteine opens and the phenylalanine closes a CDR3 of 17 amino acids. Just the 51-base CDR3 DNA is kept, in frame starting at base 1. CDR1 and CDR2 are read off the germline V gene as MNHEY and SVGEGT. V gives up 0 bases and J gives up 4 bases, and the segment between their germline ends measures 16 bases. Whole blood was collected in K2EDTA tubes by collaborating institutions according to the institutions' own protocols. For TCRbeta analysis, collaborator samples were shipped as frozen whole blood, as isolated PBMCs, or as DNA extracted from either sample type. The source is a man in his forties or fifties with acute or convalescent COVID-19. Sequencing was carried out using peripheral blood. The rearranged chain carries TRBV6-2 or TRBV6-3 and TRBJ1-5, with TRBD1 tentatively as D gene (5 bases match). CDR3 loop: CASSYSVGPIFNQPQHF. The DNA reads TGTGCCAGCAGTTACTCGGTGGGGCCCATCTTTAATCAGCCCCAGCATTTT.